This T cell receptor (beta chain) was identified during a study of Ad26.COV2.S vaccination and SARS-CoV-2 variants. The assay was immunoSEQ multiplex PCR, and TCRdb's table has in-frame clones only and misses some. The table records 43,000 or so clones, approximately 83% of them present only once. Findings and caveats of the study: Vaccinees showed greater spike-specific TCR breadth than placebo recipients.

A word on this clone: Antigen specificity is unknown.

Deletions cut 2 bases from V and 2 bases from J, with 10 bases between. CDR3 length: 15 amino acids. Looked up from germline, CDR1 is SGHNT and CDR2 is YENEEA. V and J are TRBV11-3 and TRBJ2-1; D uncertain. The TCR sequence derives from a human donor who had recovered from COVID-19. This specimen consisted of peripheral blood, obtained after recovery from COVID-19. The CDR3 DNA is TGTGCCAGCAGCTTATCTAAACGGCCCTACAATGAGCAGTTCTTC. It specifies CASSLSKRPYNEQFF.